The clone carrying this TCR beta chain is labeled medium-sized. The antigen is not known. Time point reported: patch test 2, 6 weeks after DPC sensitization. The treatment: therapeutic diphenylcyclopropenone sensitization with weekly scalp DPC. One entry per CDR3 protein results from TCRdb running MiXCR on the RACE reads. Of 70,000 to 90,000 distinct CDR3 sequences listed, more than 9% are singletons. The record originates from a study of human T cells and chemical hapten exposure. The CDR3 spans 15 residues. V lost 3 bases to trimming and J lost 1 base, with 9 bases between them. Germline lookup yields CDR1 SGHVS and CDR2 FQNEAQ. Broader study findings: Having alopecia, donors may respond immunologically unlike healthy people. TCRs whose frequency exceeded 1 in 1000 remained the same following DPC sensitization.

The sequence derives from a woman aged 45-60 years with alopecia areata. Some clones in this sample may be carry-over from other donors' samples. The starting material was whole blood, obtained in connection with sensitization to the hapten diphenylcyclopropenone (DPC). The V call is TRBV7-8, the J call TRBJ2-2, with D perhaps matching TRBD2 (5 bases). CDR3 loop: CASSLWSGNTGELFF. DNA of the CDR3: TGTGCCAGCAGCTTGTGGAGCGGGAACACCGGGGAGCTGTTTTTT.